What follows describes a single TCR beta chain. The data stem from a study of blood T cells in healthy people across ages. Germline CDR1 SQVTM, CDR2 ANQGSEA. The CDR3 extends over 13 amino acids. V dropped 7 bases and J dropped 4 bases, with 16 bases sitting between them. Sample-barcoded 5' priming and a J-beta primer mix drove a second PCR of about 7 to 12 cycles. TCRdb used MiXCR to reprocess the 5' RACE reads, holding one entry per CDR3 protein. The table records about a million distinct CDR3 sequences, 51% of them present only once. The clonotype originates from a woman between 55 and 75 years old in good health. The chain employs TRBV29-1 and TRBJ2-5; D possibly corresponds to TRBD2 (5 bases). The specimen sequenced was blood. CDR3 sequence reads: CSAAVSDGETQYF. The CDR3 DNA follows: TGCAGCGCAGCGGTATCGGACGGAGAGACCCAGTACTTC.